The 25 T cell receptor beta chains below come from one sample, sequenced in a study of T cell changes during pregnancy in multiple sclerosis. Profiling relied on immunoSEQ multiplex PCR, and the TCRdb table lists in-frame clones only, not all of them. Seen here are under 85,000 clones, roughly 92% observed once, and the top ten hold 0.2% to 0.25%. Here the sequenced sample was CD4+ T cells from peripheral blood mononuclear cells, taken before pregnancy. These receptors all come from a female donor with multiple sclerosis, enrolled in a pregnancy study.

The rearrangement joins TRBV18 to TRBJ2-7; 10 bases are a match to TRBD2. Per the germline V gene, CDR1 is KGHSH and CDR2 is LQKENI. The CDR3 runs to 17 residues. V shed 2 bases and J 4 bases; nucleotides not matched to a gene: 11. The CDR3 sequence is CASSPLFLAGASYEQYF. In DNA form, the CDR3 reads TGTGCCAGCTCACCATTGTTCCTAGCGGGAGCCTCTTACGAGCAGTACTTC.

The CDR3 is CASSFRDRGLENTIYF. The CDR3 nucleotides read TGTGCCAGCTCGTTCCGGGACAGGGGGTTGGAAAACACCATATATTTT. The V and J genes are TRBV30 and TRBJ1-3; 11 nucleotides agree with TRBD1. Trimming at V came to 8 bases and at J to 6 bases, leaving 15 bases not matched to a gene. The CDR3 is 16 residues long. Germline CDR1 is GTSNPN and CDR2 is SVGIG (reference sequence).

The chain combines TRBV2 with TRBJ1-2, with TRBD1 matching 7 bases. Trimming took 7 bases from V and 6 from J; bases not matched to a gene: 5. The CDR3 runs to 12 residues. The germline gives CDR1 SNHLY, CDR2 FYNNEI. The CDR3 DNA sequence: TGTGCCAGCAAAGGGACAGTCGATGGCTACACCTTC. Protein product: CASKGTVDGYTF.

This clone has only a few counts. This chain links TRBV19 with TRBJ1-5; D uncertain. The ends were cut back, 7 bases at V and 8 bases at J, with 12 bases in the middle. Germline CDR1 reads LNHDA; CDR2 reads SQIVND (reference sequence). The CDR3 totals 12 residues. This chain's CDR3 is CASKRGREPQHF. CDR3 coding DNA: TGTGCCAGTAAACGGGGAAGGGAGCCCCAGCATTTT.

V is TRBV2 and J is TRBJ1-4; 7 nucleotides agree with TRBD1. Germline CDR1 reads SNHLY; CDR2 reads FYNNEI. V dropped 3 bases and J dropped 0; count of bases not matched to a gene: 10. This CDR3 is built from 18 residues. In DNA, the CDR3 is TGTGCCAGCAGTGATGGGGGAACAGGGGTTGCAACTAATGAAAAACTGTTTTTT. Residues: CASSDGGTGVATNEKLFF.

The chain combines TRBV27 with TRBJ2-5; D ambiguous. Germline CDR1 reads MNHEY; CDR2 reads SMNVEV (reference sequence). This CDR3 is built from 11 residues. With 5 bases removed from V and 2 bases from J, the gap between germline ends came to 3 bases. The CDR3 sequence is CASSHQETQYF. For the CDR3, the DNA is TGTGCCAGCAGTCATCAAGAGACCCAGTACTTC.

The gene calls are TRBV5-8 and TRBJ2-3, with D perhaps TRBD1 (6 bases). CDR1 SGHTS and CDR2 YDEGEE come from the germline V gene. The CDR3 length is 16 residues. V lost 0 bases and J 0 bases, leaving 11 bases between the germline ends. The CDR3, as DNA: TGTGCCAGCAGCTTGGGTAGGACAGTTAGCACAGATACGCAGTATTTT. This translates into CASSLGRTVSTDTQYF.

CDR3 loop: CASSLTGHEKLFF. The DNA of the CDR3 is TGTGCCAGCAGCTTGACAGGGCATGAAAAACTGTTTTTT. The chain recombines TRBV5-6 with TRBJ1-4; D is possibly TRBD1 (6 bases). The V gene's germline CDR1 is SGHDT and CDR2 YYEEEE. The CDR3 contains 13 residues. The V and J ends lost 1 base and 6 bases respectively, with 7 bases between them. Looking up the rest from reference TRBV5-6 and TRBJ1-4 gives the full variable domain: DAGVTQSPTHLIKTRGQQVTLRCSPKSGHDTVSWYQQALGQGPQFIFQYYEEEERQRGNFPDRFSGHQFPNYSSELNVNALLLGDSALYLCASSLTGHEKLFFGSGTQLSVL.

This rearrangement joins TRBV9 to TRBJ2-5; 10 bases match TRBD2. The CDR3 runs to 16 residues. Looked up from germline, CDR1 is SGDLS and CDR2 is YYNGEE. V dropped 0 bases and J dropped 5; count of bases not matched to a gene: 7. This chain's CDR3 is CASSVGIAGGWETQYF. The CDR3 DNA follows: TGTGCCAGCAGCGTAGGCATAGCGGGAGGTTGGGAGACCCAGTACTTC.

This chain uses TRBV27 with TRBJ2-5; 10 bases agree with TRBD1. This CDR3 region has 17 residues. Losses at the gene ends were 3 bases for V and 5 bases for J; bases not matched to a gene: 12. Germline loops: CDR1 MNHEY, CDR2 SMNVEV (reference sequence). In nucleotides, the CDR3 is TGTGCCAGCAGTTTCCGCCGGGACAGGGGAAGGGGGGAGACCCAGTACTTC. Its protein is CASSFRRDRGRGETQYF.

The chain joins TRBV30 to TRBJ1-3; 9 positions agree with TRBD1. Germline-derived CDR1 and CDR2 are GTSNPN and SVGIG (reference sequence). The CDR3 has 14 amino acids. Trimming removed 3 bases from V and 3 bases from J; junction bases left unmatched: 3. CDR3 nucleotides: TGTGCCTGGAGCACAGGGGGCGGTGGAAACACCATATATTTT. Protein: CAWSTGGGGNTIYF.

This clone is a singleton in its sample. This chain links TRBV6-1 with TRBJ1-2; a possible D gene is TRBD1 (6 bases). Germline lookup yields CDR1 MNHNS and CDR2 SASEGT. Trimming removed 1 base from V and 2 bases from J, with 17 bases in between. The CDR3 runs 17 residues. The CDR3 bases are TGTGCCAGCAGTGAAGTCCCACCGCAGGGGCGAAACTATGGCTACACCTTC. Its translation is CASSEVPPQGRNYGYTF.

This chain connects TRBV2 to TRBJ2-3; weak D call: TRBD1 (5 bases). Trimming stripped 5 bases from V and 0 bases from J, with 9 bases between. CDR1 and CDR2 from the germline V gene are SNHLY and FYNNEI. CDR3 length: 14 amino acids. The CDR3 coding sequence is TGTGCCAGCAGTCTGACAGCTAGCACAGATACGCAGTATTTT. This codes for CASSLTASTDTQYF.

The chain carries TRBV7-3 and TRBJ2-7; TRBD1 matches at 9 bases. The V segment lost 5 bases and the J segment 5 bases; nucleotides outside the gene matches: 4. The CDR3 extends over 13 amino acids. Germline V gene lookup returns CDR1 SGHTA and CDR2 FQGTGA. CDR3 nucleotides: TGTGCCAGCAGCCTCCGGACAGGGGACGAGCAGTACTTC. Its protein is CASSLRTGDEQYF.

The V gene is TRBV5-1, the J gene TRBJ2-7, with D hard to call. This CDR3 has 14 amino acids. Trimming pared 0 bases from V and 4 bases from J, leaving 11 bases between. Per the germline V gene, CDR1 is SGHRS and CDR2 is YFSETQ. In nucleotides, the CDR3 is TGCGCCAGCAGCTTGGCAAATCGAGGTTACGAGCAGTACTTC. This translates into CASSLANRGYEQYF.

The chain is built from TRBV6-6 and TRBJ1-3; D might be TRBD1 (5 bases). Germline V gene sequence: CDR1 MNHNY, CDR2 SVGAGI (reference sequence). CDR3 size: 15 residues. Trimming took 0 bases from V and 5 from J, leaving 11 bases between them. The CDR3 region has the DNA TGTGCCAGCAGTTACTCGAACCAGGGAAGAAACACCATATATTTT. This codes for CASSYSNQGRNTIYF.

The chain carries TRBV4-2 and TRBJ1-4; D unclear. Germline V gene sequence: CDR1 LGHNA, CDR2 YNFKEQ. V was clipped by 0 bases and J by 7 bases, with 12 bases between them. The CDR3 is made up of 15 amino acids. The CDR3 region is CASSQDFGKGEKLFF. CDR3 DNA: TGTGCCAGCAGCCAAGATTTCGGGAAAGGTGAAAAACTGTTTTTT.

This chain joins TRBV29-1 and TRBJ2-1, with TRBD1 as a possible D gene (6 bases). Germline V lookup: CDR1 SQVTM, CDR2 ANQGSEA. The CDR3 is made up of 15 amino acids. Deletions cut 0 bases from V and 2 bases from J, with 11 bases between. CDR3 protein: CSVEEVRTAYNEQFF. As DNA, the CDR3 is TGCAGCGTTGAAGAGGTGCGGACAGCCTACAATGAGCAGTTCTTC.

This chain links TRBV28 with TRBJ1-4, with 8 bases lining up with TRBD1. V was clipped by 6 bases and J by 7 bases; unmatched bases: 7. Germline CDR1 reads MDHEN; CDR2 reads SYDVKM. CDR3 length: 14 residues. The CDR3 spells CASSQQGGAEKLFF. DNA of the CDR3: TGTGCCAGCAGCCAACAGGGGGGAGCTGAAAAACTGTTTTTT.

The chain employs TRBV6-4 and TRBJ2-3, with D possibly matching TRBD2 (6 bases). The V gene lost 5 bases and the J gene lost 2 bases, with 8 bases spanning the gap. Germline CDR1 and CDR2: MRHNA and SNTAGT. This CDR3 comprises 13 residues. The CDR3 sequence: CASSREFTDTQYF. The CDR3 DNA reads TGTGCCAGCAGTCGGGAGTTCACAGATACGCAGTATTTT.

This CDR3 reads CASSRTSWSGELFF. The CDR3 DNA reads TGTGCCAGCAGTCGGACTAGCTGGTCCGGGGAGCTGTTTTTT. This sequence joins TRBV7-3 and TRBJ2-2, with 8 bases aligning to TRBD2. Germline values: CDR1 SGHTA, CDR2 FQGTGA. V gave up 6 bases and J gave up 6 bases; unmatched junction bases: 6. The CDR3 loop spans 14 amino acids.

The V and J genes are TRBV5-6 and TRBJ2-1, with 7 bases identical to TRBD2. Germline trimming cut 4 bases from V and 4 bases from J; bases unmatched to any gene: 8. Per germline, CDR1 SGHDT and CDR2 YYEEEE. This CDR3 contains 15 residues. CDR3: CASSLRQRGYNEQFF. The CDR3 coding sequence is TGTGCCAGCAGCCTCCGACAGCGGGGTTACAATGAGCAGTTCTTC.

V and J are TRBV2 and TRBJ1-5; 7 nucleotides agree with TRBD1. Per germline, CDR1 SNHLY and CDR2 FYNNEI. The junction had 18 bases not matched to a gene; V was cut back by 2 bases and J by 2 bases. The CDR3 consists of 20 residues. The CDR3 DNA reads as TGTGCCAGCAGTGAATTCCTTCCCACGCAGGGGGATTCGGGCAATCAGCCCCAGCATTTT. It codes for CASSEFLPTQGDSGNQPQHF.

V is TRBV29-1 and J is TRBJ2-5, with D possibly being TRBD2 (6 bases). Germline loops: CDR1 SQVTM, CDR2 ANQGSEA. The V gene lost 6 bases and the J gene lost 2 bases, with 22 bases spanning the gap. There are 16 residues in the CDR3. The CDR3 is CSVVYGSIGGQETQYF. CDR3 bases: TGCAGCGTCGTTTATGGGTCGATCGGAGGGCAAGAGACCCAGTACTTC.

V usage is TRBV7-2 and J usage is TRBJ2-3; 15 bases align to TRBD2. Per germline, CDR1 SGHTA and CDR2 FQGNSA. The CDR3 extends over 18 amino acids. Unmatched junction bases numbered 6, after V lost 1 base and J lost 4 bases. The CDR3 region has the DNA TGTGCCAGCAGCTTAGGGACTAGCGGGGGGGCCGGCGCAGATACGCAGTATTTT. Protein product: CASSLGTSGGAGADTQYF.